This TCR beta chain was sequenced for a study of T cell responses to AZD1222 COVID-19 vaccine. Repertoires were generated with immunoSEQ multiplex PCR, while TCRdb's copy carries only in-frame clones and drops some. The sample holds about 100,000 clones, over 90% seen once. The input for sequencing was peripheral blood, taken on day 0 of AZD1222 vaccination. This sequence was found in an adult in good health.

The CDR3 sequence is CATSDSLMGAQHF. The CDR3 DNA follows: TGTGCCACCAGTGATTCCCTTATGGGGGCCCAGCATTTT. This chain uses TRBV24-1 with TRBJ1-5, with a weak D call TRBD1 (5 bases). Germline CDR1 KGHDR, CDR2 SFDVKD. The CDR3 has 13 amino acids. The ends were cut back, 2 bases at V and 11 bases at J, with 12 bases in the middle.